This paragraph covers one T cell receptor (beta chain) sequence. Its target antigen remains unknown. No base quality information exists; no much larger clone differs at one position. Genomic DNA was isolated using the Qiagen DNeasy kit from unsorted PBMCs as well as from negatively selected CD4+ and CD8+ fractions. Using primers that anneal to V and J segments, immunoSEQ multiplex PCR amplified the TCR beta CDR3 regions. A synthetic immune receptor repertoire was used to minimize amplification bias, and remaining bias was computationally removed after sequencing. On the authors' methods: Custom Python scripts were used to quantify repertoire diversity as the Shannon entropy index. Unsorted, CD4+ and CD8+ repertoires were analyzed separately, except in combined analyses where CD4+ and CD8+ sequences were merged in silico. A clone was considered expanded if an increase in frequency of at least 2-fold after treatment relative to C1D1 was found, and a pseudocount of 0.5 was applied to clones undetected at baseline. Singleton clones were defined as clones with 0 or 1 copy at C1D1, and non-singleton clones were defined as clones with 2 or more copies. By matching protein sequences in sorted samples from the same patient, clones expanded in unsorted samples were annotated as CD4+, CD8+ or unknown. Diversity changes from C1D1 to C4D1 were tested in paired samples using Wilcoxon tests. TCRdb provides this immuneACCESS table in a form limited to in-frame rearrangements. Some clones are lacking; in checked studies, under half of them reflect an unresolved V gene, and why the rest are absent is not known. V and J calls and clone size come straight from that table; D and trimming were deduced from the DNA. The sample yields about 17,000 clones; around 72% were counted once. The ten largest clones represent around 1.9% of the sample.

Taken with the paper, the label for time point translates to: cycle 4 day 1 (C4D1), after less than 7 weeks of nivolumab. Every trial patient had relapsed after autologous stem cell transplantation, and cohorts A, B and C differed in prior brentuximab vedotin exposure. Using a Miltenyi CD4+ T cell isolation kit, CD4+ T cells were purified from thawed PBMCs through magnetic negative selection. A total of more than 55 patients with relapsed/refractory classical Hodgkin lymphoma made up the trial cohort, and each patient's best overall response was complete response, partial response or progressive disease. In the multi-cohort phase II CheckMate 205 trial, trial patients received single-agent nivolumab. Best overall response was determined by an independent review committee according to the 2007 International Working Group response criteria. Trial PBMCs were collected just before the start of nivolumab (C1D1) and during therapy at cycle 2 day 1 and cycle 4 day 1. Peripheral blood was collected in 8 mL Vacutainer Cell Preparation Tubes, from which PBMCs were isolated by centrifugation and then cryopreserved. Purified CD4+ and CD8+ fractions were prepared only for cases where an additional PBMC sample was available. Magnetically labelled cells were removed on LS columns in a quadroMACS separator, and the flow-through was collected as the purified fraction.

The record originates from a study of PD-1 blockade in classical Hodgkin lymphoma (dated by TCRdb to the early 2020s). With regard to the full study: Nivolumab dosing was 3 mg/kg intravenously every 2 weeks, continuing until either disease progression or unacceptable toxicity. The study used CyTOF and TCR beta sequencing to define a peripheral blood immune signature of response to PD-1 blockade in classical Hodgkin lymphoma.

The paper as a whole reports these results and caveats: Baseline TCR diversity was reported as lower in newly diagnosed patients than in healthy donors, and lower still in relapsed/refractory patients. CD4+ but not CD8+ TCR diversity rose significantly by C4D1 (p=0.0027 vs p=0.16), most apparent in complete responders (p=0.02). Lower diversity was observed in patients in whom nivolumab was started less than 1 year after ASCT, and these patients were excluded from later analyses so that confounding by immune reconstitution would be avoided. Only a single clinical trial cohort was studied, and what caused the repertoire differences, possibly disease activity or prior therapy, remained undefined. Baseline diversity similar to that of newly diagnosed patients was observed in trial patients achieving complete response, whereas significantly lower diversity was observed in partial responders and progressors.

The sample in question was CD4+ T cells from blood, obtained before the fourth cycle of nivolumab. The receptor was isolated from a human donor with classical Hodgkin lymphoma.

The CDR3 region has the sequence CASSQSHSNQPQHF. The sequenced DNA: TGTGCCAGCTCACAGAGTCATAGCAATCAGCCCCAGCATTTT. This chain joins TRBV18 to TRBJ1-5, with the D gene not clear enough to name. V is pared back by 4 bases and J by 0 bases, with 7 bases lying between the germline termini. The CDR3 has 14 amino acids, counting the end cysteine and phenylalanine. Just the 42-base CDR3 DNA is kept, in frame starting at base 1. From the germline V gene, CDR1 is KGHSH and CDR2 is LQKENI.